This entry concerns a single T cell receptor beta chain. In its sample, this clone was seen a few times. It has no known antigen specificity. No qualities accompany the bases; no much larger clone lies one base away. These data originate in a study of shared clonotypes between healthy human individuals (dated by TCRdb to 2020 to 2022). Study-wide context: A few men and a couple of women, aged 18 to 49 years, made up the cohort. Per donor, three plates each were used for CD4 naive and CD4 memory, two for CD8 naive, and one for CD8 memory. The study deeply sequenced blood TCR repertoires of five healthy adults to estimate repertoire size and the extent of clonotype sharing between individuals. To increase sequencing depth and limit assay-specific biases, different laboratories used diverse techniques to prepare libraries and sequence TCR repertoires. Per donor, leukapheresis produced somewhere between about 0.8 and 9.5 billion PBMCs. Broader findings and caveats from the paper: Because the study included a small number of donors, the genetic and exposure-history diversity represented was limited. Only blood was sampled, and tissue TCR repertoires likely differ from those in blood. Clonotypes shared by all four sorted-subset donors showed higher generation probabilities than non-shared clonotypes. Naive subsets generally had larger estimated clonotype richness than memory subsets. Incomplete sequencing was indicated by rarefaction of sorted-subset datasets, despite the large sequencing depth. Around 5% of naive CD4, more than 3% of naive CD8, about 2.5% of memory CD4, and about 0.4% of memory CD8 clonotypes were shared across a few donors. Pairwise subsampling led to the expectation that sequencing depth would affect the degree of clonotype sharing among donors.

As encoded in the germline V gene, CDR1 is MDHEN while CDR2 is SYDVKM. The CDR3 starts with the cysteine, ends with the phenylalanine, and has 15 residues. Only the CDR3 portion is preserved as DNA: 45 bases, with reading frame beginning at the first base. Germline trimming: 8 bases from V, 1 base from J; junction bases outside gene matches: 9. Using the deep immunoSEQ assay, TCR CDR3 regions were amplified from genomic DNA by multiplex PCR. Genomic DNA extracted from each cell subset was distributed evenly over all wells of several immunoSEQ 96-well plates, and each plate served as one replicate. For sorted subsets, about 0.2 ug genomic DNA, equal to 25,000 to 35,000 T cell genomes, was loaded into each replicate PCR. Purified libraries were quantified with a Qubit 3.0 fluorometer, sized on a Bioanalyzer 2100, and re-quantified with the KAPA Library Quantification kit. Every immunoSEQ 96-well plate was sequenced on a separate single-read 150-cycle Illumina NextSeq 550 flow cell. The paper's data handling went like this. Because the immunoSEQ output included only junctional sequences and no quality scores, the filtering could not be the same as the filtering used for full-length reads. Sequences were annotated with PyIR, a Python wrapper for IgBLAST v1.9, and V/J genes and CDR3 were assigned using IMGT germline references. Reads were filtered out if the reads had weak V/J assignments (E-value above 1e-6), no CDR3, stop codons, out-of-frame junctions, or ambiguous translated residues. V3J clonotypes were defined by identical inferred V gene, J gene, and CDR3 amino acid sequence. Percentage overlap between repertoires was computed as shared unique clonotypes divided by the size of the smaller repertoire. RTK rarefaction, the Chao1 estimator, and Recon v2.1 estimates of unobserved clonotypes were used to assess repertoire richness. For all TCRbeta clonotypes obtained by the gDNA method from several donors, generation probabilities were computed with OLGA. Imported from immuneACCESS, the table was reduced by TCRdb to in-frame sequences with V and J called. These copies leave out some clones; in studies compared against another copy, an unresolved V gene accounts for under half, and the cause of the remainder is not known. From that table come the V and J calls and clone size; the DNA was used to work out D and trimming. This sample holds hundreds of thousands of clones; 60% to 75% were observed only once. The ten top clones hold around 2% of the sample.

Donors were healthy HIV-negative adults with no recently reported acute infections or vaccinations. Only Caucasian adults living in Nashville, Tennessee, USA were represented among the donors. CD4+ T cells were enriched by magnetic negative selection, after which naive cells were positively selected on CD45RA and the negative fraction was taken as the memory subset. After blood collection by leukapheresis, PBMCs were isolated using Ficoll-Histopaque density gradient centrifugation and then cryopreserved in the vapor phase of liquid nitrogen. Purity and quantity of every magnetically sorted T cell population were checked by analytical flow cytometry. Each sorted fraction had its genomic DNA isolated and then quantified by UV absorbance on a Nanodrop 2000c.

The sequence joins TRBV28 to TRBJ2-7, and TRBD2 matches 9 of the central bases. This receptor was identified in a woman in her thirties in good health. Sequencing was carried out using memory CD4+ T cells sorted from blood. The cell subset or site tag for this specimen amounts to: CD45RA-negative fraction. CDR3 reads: CASRDGGRASYEQYF. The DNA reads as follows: TGTGCCAGCCGGGACGGCGGGAGGGCTTCCTACGAGCAGTACTTC.